This is a list of T cell receptor beta chains from one sample in a study of T cells in Graves' hyperthyroidism and ophthalmopathy. MiXCR, applied by TCRdb to the multiplex PCR reads, yields one record per CDR3 protein. This repertoire shows more than 550,000 distinct CDR3 sequences, 17% found once; its top ten account for less than 20%. Sequenced input: blood. The receptor set was obtained from a man aged 45-60 years with Graves' hyperthyroidism. Both conserved end residues are part of each CDR3. Fields, in order: J gene, V gene, D gene, clone size, CDR3 protein, CDR3 DNA. The D gene is left open where the match is weak. Size values are once, few and many counts, or a class for expanded clones, and some rows have none.

j_call: TRBJ2-3; v_call: TRBV6-1; d_call: .; clone_size: .; cdr3_aa: CASIRVGLTDTQYF; cdr3_nt: TGTGCCAGCATTCGAGTAGGGCTCACAGATACGCAGTATTTT
j_call: TRBJ1-1; v_call: TRBV28; d_call: TRBD1; clone_size: few; cdr3_aa: CASSFLQGAPEAFF; cdr3_nt: TGTGCCAGCAGTTTTTTACAGGGGGCCCCTGAAGCTTTCTTT
j_call: TRBJ1-1; v_call: TRBV28; d_call: .; clone_size: many; cdr3_aa: CASRNGGRAETKAFF; cdr3_nt: TGTGCCAGCAGGAACGGTGGCAGGGCCGAAACTAAAGCTTTCTTT
j_call: TRBJ2-5; v_call: TRBV12-3/TRBV12-4; d_call: .; clone_size: many; cdr3_aa: CASSLDIPRGTQYF; cdr3_nt: TGTGCCAGCAGTTTAGATATACCCCGTGGGACCCAGTACTTC
j_call: TRBJ2-1; v_call: TRBV19; d_call: TRBD2; clone_size: .; cdr3_aa: CASSEAGTSGRPFF; cdr3_nt: TGTGCCAGTAGTGAGGCCGGGACTAGCGGGAGGCCGTTCTTC
j_call: TRBJ1-4; v_call: TRBV28; d_call: .; clone_size: few; cdr3_aa: CASSYPRVGKLFF; cdr3_nt: TGTGCCAGCAGTTACCCCAGGGTCGGAAAACTGTTTTTT
j_call: TRBJ2-3; v_call: TRBV5-4; d_call: .; clone_size: many; cdr3_aa: CASSLSVPDTQYF; cdr3_nt: TGTGCCAGCAGCTTGTCGGTACCTGATACGCAGTATTTT
j_call: TRBJ2-1; v_call: TRBV9; d_call: .; clone_size: few; cdr3_aa: CASSVAPLGDEQFF; cdr3_nt: TGTGCCAGCAGCGTAGCACCTCTGGGCGATGAGCAGTTCTTC
j_call: TRBJ2-4; v_call: TRBV28; d_call: TRBD1; clone_size: .; cdr3_aa: CASSSRDRGGIQYF; cdr3_nt: TGTGCCAGCAGTTCCCGGGACAGGGGCGGCATTCAGTACTTC
j_call: TRBJ2-3; v_call: TRBV12-3/TRBV12-4; d_call: TRBD2; clone_size: .; cdr3_aa: CASTQGLVGTDTQYF; cdr3_nt: TGTGCCAGCACCCAGGGACTAGTTGGAACAGATACGCAGTATTTT
j_call: TRBJ2-1; v_call: TRBV6-2/TRBV6-3; d_call: .; clone_size: many; cdr3_aa: CASREAGRTNEQFF; cdr3_nt: TGTGCCAGCAGGGAAGCGGGCCGCACCAATGAGCAGTTCTTC
j_call: TRBJ2-7; v_call: TRBV28; d_call: TRBD2; clone_size: many; cdr3_aa: CASGSISGRTPYEQYF; cdr3_nt: TGTGCCAGCGGATCGATTAGCGGGAGGACCCCCTACGAGCAGTACTTC
j_call: TRBJ2-3; v_call: TRBV2; d_call: TRBD1; clone_size: many; cdr3_aa: CATAPQGADTQYF; cdr3_nt: TGTGCCACCGCCCCCCAGGGGGCAGATACGCAGTATTTT
j_call: TRBJ2-7; v_call: TRBV2; d_call: TRBD1; clone_size: many; cdr3_aa: CASSEGGLGTGTYEQYF; cdr3_nt: TGTGCCAGCAGTGAAGGGGGGCTCGGGACAGGGACCTACGAGCAGTACTTC
j_call: TRBJ2-7; v_call: TRBV28; d_call: TRBD1; clone_size: many; cdr3_aa: CATRGQGSIGEQYF; cdr3_nt: TGTGCCACACGCGGACAGGGTTCGATCGGCGAGCAGTACTTC
j_call: TRBJ1-5; v_call: TRBV10-3; d_call: TRBD1; clone_size: many; cdr3_aa: CAISEEGQVSQPQHF; cdr3_nt: TGTGCCATCAGTGAGGAAGGACAGGTCTCCCAGCCCCAGCATTTT
j_call: TRBJ1-4; v_call: TRBV10-3; d_call: TRBD1; clone_size: many; cdr3_aa: CAISDRGREKLFF; cdr3_nt: TGTGCCATCAGTGACAGGGGGCGTGAAAAACTGTTTTTT
j_call: TRBJ1-2; v_call: TRBV27; d_call: TRBD1; clone_size: many; cdr3_aa: CASSLAGTGHGYTF; cdr3_nt: TGTGCCAGCAGTTTGGCCGGGACAGGGCATGGCTACACCTTC
j_call: TRBJ2-3; v_call: TRBV20-1; d_call: .; clone_size: .; cdr3_aa: CSARTDTDTQYF; cdr3_nt: TGCAGTGCTAGGACCGACACAGATACGCAGTATTTT
j_call: TRBJ2-2; v_call: TRBV9; d_call: TRBD2; clone_size: .; cdr3_aa: CASSMGTSNTGELFF; cdr3_nt: TGTGCCAGCAGCATGGGGACTAGCAACACCGGGGAGCTGTTTTTT
j_call: TRBJ2-1; v_call: TRBV12-3/TRBV12-4; d_call: TRBD1; clone_size: few; cdr3_aa: CASSPEDRVGYNEQFF; cdr3_nt: TGTGCCAGCAGTCCGGAGGACAGGGTGGGCTACAATGAGCAGTTCTTC
j_call: TRBJ2-7; v_call: TRBV2; d_call: TRBD2; clone_size: many; cdr3_aa: CASNSGRSSYEQYF; cdr3_nt: TGTGCCAGCAACAGCGGGAGGTCGTCCTACGAGCAGTACTTC
j_call: TRBJ2-7; v_call: TRBV12-3/TRBV12-4; d_call: .; clone_size: few; cdr3_aa: CASSLAVGEQYF; cdr3_nt: TGTGCCAGCAGTTTGGCCGTGGGCGAGCAGTACTTC
j_call: TRBJ2-3; v_call: TRBV27; d_call: .; clone_size: .; cdr3_aa: CAGSTGGWADTQYF; cdr3_nt: TGTGCCGGCAGTACTGGGGGCTGGGCAGATACGCAGTATTTT
j_call: TRBJ2-2; v_call: TRBV6-2/TRBV6-3; d_call: TRBD2; clone_size: .; cdr3_aa: CASSRTSGRATFTGELFF; cdr3_nt: TGTGCCAGCAGTCGGACTAGCGGGAGGGCAACGTTCACCGGGGAGCTGTTTTTT
j_call: TRBJ1-5; v_call: TRBV6-2/TRBV6-3; d_call: .; clone_size: many; cdr3_aa: CASSPPRGFSNQPQHF; cdr3_nt: TGTGCCAGCAGTCCCCCGAGGGGATTTAGCAATCAGCCCCAGCATTTT
j_call: TRBJ2-1; v_call: TRBV2; d_call: TRBD2; clone_size: many; cdr3_aa: CASRKTSGPSYNEQFF; cdr3_nt: TGTGCCAGCAGAAAGACTAGCGGACCCTCCTACAATGAGCAGTTCTTC
j_call: TRBJ1-1; v_call: TRBV25-1; d_call: .; clone_size: .; cdr3_aa: CASRSRTEAFF; cdr3_nt: TGTGCCAGCCGTTCCCGTACTGAAGCTTTCTTT
j_call: TRBJ1-1; v_call: TRBV9; d_call: TRBD1; clone_size: many; cdr3_aa: CASSGWDRANEAFF; cdr3_nt: TGTGCCAGCAGCGGGTGGGACAGGGCCAATGAAGCTTTCTTT
j_call: TRBJ2-7; v_call: TRBV2; d_call: TRBD2; clone_size: .; cdr3_aa: CASSARPTSGGTYEQYF; cdr3_nt: TGTGCCAGCAGCGCTAGACCTACTAGCGGGGGAACCTACGAGCAGTACTTC
j_call: TRBJ1-2; v_call: TRBV7-2; d_call: .; clone_size: few; cdr3_aa: CASSPLGGRYGYTF; cdr3_nt: TGTGCCAGCAGCCCGTTAGGGGGGAGGTATGGCTACACCTTC
j_call: TRBJ1-2; v_call: TRBV5-1; d_call: TRBD1; clone_size: many; cdr3_aa: CASSSGTGVYGYTF; cdr3_nt: TGTGCCAGCAGTTCCGGGACAGGGGTCTATGGCTACACCTTC
j_call: TRBJ1-2; v_call: TRBV5-5; d_call: .; clone_size: .; cdr3_aa: CASSSLKGGGGYTF; cdr3_nt: TGTGCCAGCAGCTCATTAAAGGGGGGCGGTGGCTACACCTTC
j_call: TRBJ2-7; v_call: TRBV9; d_call: TRBD2; clone_size: once; cdr3_aa: CASSIAGGPLYEQYF; cdr3_nt: TGTGCCAGCAGCATAGCGGGAGGGCCCCTCTACGAGCAGTACTTC
j_call: TRBJ2-1; v_call: TRBV7-9; d_call: TRBD1; clone_size: .; cdr3_aa: CASSLNLGQGGNEQFF; cdr3_nt: TGTGCCAGCAGCTTAAATCTGGGACAGGGGGGTAATGAGCAGTTCTTC
j_call: TRBJ2-4; v_call: TRBV19; d_call: .; clone_size: .; cdr3_aa: CASSSEGEGRDIQYF; cdr3_nt: TGTGCCAGTAGCAGCGAGGGGGAGGGCCGAGACATTCAGTACTTC
j_call: TRBJ1-5; v_call: TRBV19; d_call: .; clone_size: few; cdr3_aa: CASSTLREYSNQPQHF; cdr3_nt: TGTGCCAGTAGTACCCTCCGGGAATATAGCAATCAGCCCCAGCATTTT
j_call: TRBJ1-1; v_call: TRBV30; d_call: .; clone_size: few; cdr3_aa: CAWSVRVSGATEAFF; cdr3_nt: TGTGCCTGGAGTGTACGGGTGTCGGGGGCGACTGAAGCTTTCTTT
j_call: TRBJ1-4; v_call: TRBV5-1; d_call: TRBD1; clone_size: .; cdr3_aa: CASSSRTGGEKLFF; cdr3_nt: TGCGCCAGCAGCTCCCGGACAGGAGGTGAAAAACTGTTTTTT
j_call: TRBJ2-7; v_call: TRBV11-2; d_call: .; clone_size: many; cdr3_aa: CASSPRLAEQYF; cdr3_nt: TGTGCCAGCAGCCCAAGGCTCGCCGAGCAGTACTTC
j_call: TRBJ1-3; v_call: TRBV12-3/TRBV12-4; d_call: TRBD1; clone_size: few; cdr3_aa: CASSGGQGAYSGNTIYF; cdr3_nt: TGTGCCAGCAGTGGGGGACAGGGAGCCTACTCTGGAAACACCATATATTTT
j_call: TRBJ2-1; v_call: TRBV3-1; d_call: TRBD2; clone_size: few; cdr3_aa: CASSQGTSGIQFF; cdr3_nt: TGTGCCAGCAGCCAGGGGACTAGCGGGATTCAGTTCTTC
j_call: TRBJ1-5; v_call: TRBV3-1; d_call: .; clone_size: few; cdr3_aa: CASSQERPGNQPQHF; cdr3_nt: TGTGCCAGCAGCCAAGAGAGGCCAGGCAATCAGCCCCAGCATTTT
j_call: TRBJ2-3; v_call: TRBV11-2; d_call: .; clone_size: many; cdr3_aa: CASSLAGYSTDTQYF; cdr3_nt: TGTGCCAGCAGCTTAGCGGGATATAGCACAGATACGCAGTATTTT
j_call: TRBJ2-1; v_call: TRBV4-1; d_call: .; clone_size: .; cdr3_aa: CASSQAQSRGNNEQFF; cdr3_nt: TGCGCCAGCAGCCAAGCGCAATCTAGGGGAAACAATGAGCAGTTCTTC
j_call: TRBJ2-1; v_call: TRBV5-6; d_call: .; clone_size: many; cdr3_aa: CASSLGGEYNEQFF; cdr3_nt: TGTGCCAGCAGCTTGGGTGGGGAGTACAATGAGCAGTTCTTC
j_call: TRBJ2-3; v_call: TRBV5-6; d_call: .; clone_size: few; cdr3_aa: CASSTSDTQYF; cdr3_nt: TGTGCCAGCAGCACCTCAGATACGCAGTATTTT
j_call: TRBJ1-5; v_call: TRBV2; d_call: .; clone_size: many; cdr3_aa: CASSGGQGNQPQHF; cdr3_nt: TGTGCCAGCAGTGGTGGGCAGGGAAATCAGCCCCAGCATTTT
j_call: TRBJ1-2; v_call: TRBV11-2; d_call: .; clone_size: .; cdr3_aa: CASSQARGVGYGYTF; cdr3_nt: TGTGCCAGCAGCCAGGCAAGGGGAGTAGGCTATGGCTACACCTTC
j_call: TRBJ1-4; v_call: TRBV28; d_call: .; clone_size: many; cdr3_aa: CASKRGAANEKLFF; cdr3_nt: TGTGCCAGCAAGCGGGGCGCGGCTAATGAAAAACTGTTTTTT
j_call: TRBJ2-7; v_call: TRBV28; d_call: .; clone_size: many; cdr3_aa: CASSSGSSWEQYF; cdr3_nt: TGTGCCAGCAGTTCGGGGAGCTCCTGGGAGCAGTACTTC
j_call: TRBJ2-5; v_call: TRBV29-1; d_call: .; clone_size: .; cdr3_aa: CSVPRDTKQETQYF; cdr3_nt: TGCAGCGTCCCCCGAGACACTAAACAAGAGACCCAGTACTTC
j_call: TRBJ1-2; v_call: TRBV28; d_call: .; clone_size: many; cdr3_aa: CASSTGRNYGYTF; cdr3_nt: TGTGCCAGCAGCACGGGACGGAACTATGGCTACACCTTC
j_call: TRBJ2-7; v_call: TRBV19; d_call: TRBD1; clone_size: .; cdr3_aa: CASSPAGQGAYEQYF; cdr3_nt: TGTGCCAGTAGTCCCGCGGGACAGGGAGCGTACGAGCAGTACTTC
j_call: TRBJ2-1; v_call: TRBV28; d_call: TRBD2; clone_size: many; cdr3_aa: CASSRTWLAGGRAVNEQFF; cdr3_nt: TGTGCCAGCAGTCGTACATGGCTAGCGGGAGGGAGGGCGGTCAATGAGCAGTTCTTC
j_call: TRBJ1-4; v_call: TRBV18; d_call: .; clone_size: .; cdr3_aa: CASSSQAATNEKLFF; cdr3_nt: TGTGCCAGCTCATCACAGGCAGCAACTAATGAAAAACTGTTTTTT
j_call: TRBJ2-1; v_call: TRBV6-6; d_call: .; clone_size: many; cdr3_aa: CASSYNGVLDSQVYNEQFF; cdr3_nt: TGTGCCAGCAGTTACAATGGAGTTTTAGACAGTCAAGTCTACAATGAGCAGTTCTTC
j_call: TRBJ2-7; v_call: TRBV6-1; d_call: TRBD1; clone_size: .; cdr3_aa: CASTGGTYEQYF; cdr3_nt: TGTGCCAGCACAGGGGGCACCTACGAGCAGTACTTC